A selection of T cell receptor beta chains follows, all from one sample in a study of T cell responses to AZD1222 COVID-19 vaccine. Sequencing was performed with immunoSEQ multiplex PCR; in TCRdb, only in-frame clones are kept and a portion is missing. The sample includes about 96,000 clones, roughly 88% seen only once; the top ten take roughly 26%. The sequenced sample was peripheral blood, obtained on day 0 of AZD1222 vaccination. The receptors originated from an adult in good health. Both conserved end residues are part of each CDR3. D genes are given only for firm matches. Some rows have no size entry. The others give once, few or many, or a class for an expanded clone.

J gene	clone size	D gene	V gene	CDR3 protein	CDR3 DNA
TRBJ2-2	NA	TRBD1	TRBV30	CAWSIHRGNSPGELFF	TGTGCCTGGAGTATCCACAGGGGGAATTCCCCCGGGGAGCTGTTTTTT
TRBJ2-2	NA	NA	TRBV6-4	CASSDRLDEAGELFF	TGTGCCAGCAGTGACAGGCTAGATGAGGCCGGGGAGCTGTTTTTT
TRBJ1-4	NA	TRBD1	TRBV5-4	CASSWAGTGHEKLFF	TGTGCCAGCAGCTGGGCCGGGACAGGGCACGAAAAACTGTTTTTT
TRBJ2-2	few	NA	TRBV7-3	CASNLAGQDGELFF	TGTGCCAGCAATCTAGCGGGACAGGACGGGGAGCTGTTTTTT
TRBJ1-4	NA	NA	TRBV28	CASTERATNEKLFF	TGTGCCAGCACCGAGCGGGCAACTAATGAAAAACTGTTTTTT
TRBJ2-3	NA	TRBD1	TRBV6-4	CASSERGLVDTQYF	TGTGCCAGCAGTGAGAGGGGGCTGGTAGATACGCAGTATTTT
TRBJ1-2	NA	NA	TRBV7-2	CATHSRYGYTF	TGTGCCACCCATTCTAGATACGGCTACACCTTC
TRBJ2-7	NA	NA	TRBV3-1/TRBV3-2	CASSRTESYEQYF	TGTGCCAGCAGCCGGACAGAATCCTACGAGCAGTACTTC
TRBJ1-2	NA	NA	TRBV9	CASSVESEGQTYGYTF	TGTGCCAGCAGCGTAGAATCGGAGGGGCAGACCTATGGCTACACCTTC
TRBJ2-3	NA	TRBD1	TRBV7-3	CASSLIRTGPTDTQYF	TGTGCCAGCAGCTTAATCAGGACAGGGCCCACAGATACGCAGTATTTT
TRBJ2-2	NA	NA	TRBV19	CASSIGDTRTGELFF	TGTGCCAGTAGTATAGGGGACACGAGGACCGGGGAGCTGTTTTTT
TRBJ1-4	NA	NA	TRBV30	CAWKPPGNEKLFF	TGTGCCTGGAAGCCACCGGGTAATGAAAAACTGTTTTTT
TRBJ2-7	NA	TRBD2	TRBV7-2	CASSLSGLASSYEQYF	TGTGCCAGCAGCTTATCCGGACTAGCGTCGTCCTACGAGCAGTACTTC
TRBJ1-3	NA	NA	TRBV23-1	CASSPDNTIYF	TGCGCCAGCAGTCCCGACAACACCATATATTTT
TRBJ2-2	NA	NA	TRBV12-3/TRBV12-4	CASSLQGIGELFF	TGTGCCAGCAGTCTACAGGGTATCGGGGAGCTGTTTTTT
TRBJ2-2	once	NA	TRBV7-9	CALGGEGTGELFF	TGTGCCCTTGGGGGAGAGGGTACCGGGGAGCTGTTTTTT
TRBJ2-7	NA	NA	TRBV29-1	CSVRPGLSSYEQYF	TGCAGCGTCAGACCGGGACTTAGCTCCTACGAGCAGTACTTC
TRBJ2-7	NA	TRBD1	TRBV7-6	CASSSGTATSYEQYF	TGTGCCAGCAGCTCCGGGACAGCCACCTCCTACGAGCAGTACTTC
TRBJ2-4	NA	TRBD1	TRBV7-9	CASSSPGQGAAKNIQYF	TGTGCCAGCAGCAGTCCGGGACAGGGGGCCGCCAAAAACATTCAGTACTTC
TRBJ2-5	NA	NA	TRBV4-3	CASSPWQGATQYF	TGCGCCAGCAGCCCCTGGCAGGGTGCGACCCAGTACTTC
TRBJ1-3	NA	NA	TRBV7-9	CASSPFTGLSGNTIYF	TGTGCCAGCAGCCCCTTCACAGGGTTAAGTGGAAACACCATATATTTT
TRBJ1-1	NA	NA	TRBV5-1	CASSRQGDTEAFF	TGCGCCAGCAGCCGCCAGGGTGACACTGAAGCTTTCTTT
TRBJ2-3	NA	NA	TRBV7-2	CASSLVLGSRGTQYF	TGTGCCAGCAGCTTAGTACTAGGTAGCCGAGGTACGCAGTATTTT
TRBJ2-3	NA	NA	TRBV7-2	CASRATDTQYF	TGTGCCAGCCGCGCCACAGATACGCAGTATTTT
TRBJ2-1	NA	TRBD2	TRBV30	CAWTVTSGSFFEDEQFF	TGTGCCTGGACCGTGACTAGCGGGAGCTTCTTCGAGGATGAGCAGTTCTTC
TRBJ1-1	NA	TRBD1	TRBV7-9	CASSSRGTVVNEAFF	TGTGCCAGCAGCTCCCGCGGGACAGTCGTTAATGAAGCTTTCTTT
TRBJ1-6	NA	NA	TRBV6-5	CASSWDKDSPLHF	TGTGCCAGCAGTTGGGACAAGGATTCACCCCTCCACTTT
TRBJ1-3	NA	TRBD1	TRBV6-2/TRBV6-3	CASSYGGQGANIIYF	TGTGCCAGCAGTTACGGCGGCCAGGGGGCTAATATCATATATTTT
TRBJ2-7	NA	TRBD2	TRBV5-6	CASSLSLAEYLSSYEQYF	TGTGCCAGCAGCTTGTCCCTAGCGGAATATCTGTCTTCCTACGAGCAGTACTTC
TRBJ2-7	NA	TRBD2	TRBV7-3	CASSFTTSDEQYF	TGTGCCAGCAGCTTTACGACTAGCGACGAGCAGTACTTC
TRBJ1-5	few	NA	TRBV27	CASSDTGTRQPQHF	TGTGCCAGCAGTGATACCGGGACCCGCCAGCCCCAGCATTTT
TRBJ1-2	NA	NA	TRBV6-5	CASSYRGGDGYTF	TGTGCCAGCAGTTACCGGGGAGGGGATGGCTACACCTTC
TRBJ2-1	NA	TRBD1	TRBV27	CASSPADRGSYNEQFF	TGTGCCAGCAGTCCGGCGGACAGGGGTTCCTACAATGAGCAGTTCTTC
TRBJ2-5	NA	NA	TRBV19	CASGAGAQETQYF	TGTGCCAGTGGCGCGGGGGCTCAGGAGACCCAGTACTTC
TRBJ2-7	NA	TRBD1	TRBV9	CASSVGQGRTYEQYF	TGTGCCAGCAGCGTTGGACAGGGGCGGACCTACGAGCAGTACTTC
TRBJ2-5	once	NA	TRBV29-1	CSADGSGQETQYF	TGCAGCGCCGACGGCTCGGGCCAAGAGACCCAGTACTTC
TRBJ2-3	NA	NA	TRBV4-3	CASSQGWGAGSASSTDTQYF	TGCGCCAGCAGCCAAGGATGGGGGGCGGGCTCGGCTTCTAGCACAGATACGCAGTATTTT
TRBJ2-7	NA	NA	TRBV5-1	CASSTNSYEQYF	TGCGCCAGCAGCACTAACAGCTACGAGCAGTACTTC
TRBJ1-5	few	NA	TRBV5-6	CASSWGGDNQPQHF	TGTGCCAGCAGCTGGGGCGGTGACAATCAGCCCCAGCATTTT
TRBJ2-7	NA	NA	TRBV7-2	CASSPPSSSYEQYF	TGTGCCAGCAGCCCCCCGTCCAGCTCCTACGAGCAGTACTTC
TRBJ1-4	NA	NA	TRBV6-4	CASSAADGTVLFF	TGTGCCAGCAGCGCCGCCGACGGGACCGTACTGTTTTTT
TRBJ2-3	NA	NA	TRBV9	CASSINTHGDTQYF	TGTGCCAGCAGCATCAATACTCACGGAGATACGCAGTATTTT
TRBJ1-1	NA	TRBD1	TRBV29-1	CSARQGPNTEAFF	TGCAGCGCTAGACAGGGTCCGAACACTGAAGCTTTCTTT
TRBJ2-7	NA	NA	TRBV5-1	CASSLGAERAYEQYF	TGCGCCAGCAGCTTGGGGGCTGAGAGAGCCTACGAGCAGTACTTC
TRBJ2-1	NA	NA	TRBV11-3	CASSLDGTAGEQFF	TGTGCCAGCAGCTTAGATGGGACTGCGGGTGAGCAGTTCTTC
TRBJ2-3	NA	TRBD2	TRBV5-4	CASSLAWRGGADTQYF	TGTGCCAGCAGCTTGGCCTGGCGGGGGGGGGCAGATACGCAGTATTTT
TRBJ1-5	NA	NA	TRBV6-5	CASQGMVRNQPQHF	TGTGCCAGCCAAGGGATGGTGCGCAATCAGCCCCAGCATTTT
TRBJ1-2	NA	NA	TRBV18	CASSENTGRYGYTF	TGTGCCAGCTCTGAGAACACAGGGAGGTATGGCTACACCTTC
TRBJ1-2	NA	TRBD1	TRBV3-1/TRBV3-2	CASSQGSRGAVYGYTF	TGTGCCAGCAGCCAAGGGAGCAGGGGGGCGGTCTATGGCTACACCTTC
TRBJ1-5	NA	TRBD1	TRBV10-3	CAIRDGTANQPQHF	TGTGCCATCAGGGACGGGACAGCGAATCAGCCCCAGCATTTT
TRBJ2-7	NA	TRBD1	TRBV28	CASSSGQGYEQYF	TGTGCCAGCAGCTCGGGACAGGGCTACGAGCAGTACTTC
TRBJ1-6	NA	NA	TRBV6-6	CASRSLTGNNSPLHF	TGTGCCAGCAGGTCCTTAACAGGGAATAATTCACCCCTCCACTTT
TRBJ2-4	NA	NA	TRBV30	CAHSLAALNIQYF	TGTGCCCACAGTCTTGCGGCGCTTAACATTCAGTACTTC
TRBJ2-3	NA	TRBD2	TRBV6-5	CASSYSSSGGDTQYF	TGTGCCAGCAGTTACTCGTCTAGCGGAGGAGATACGCAGTATTTT
TRBJ2-7	NA	NA	TRBV5-1	CASSLDARYEQYF	TGCGCCAGCAGCTTGGACGCGAGGTACGAGCAGTACTTC